What follows is one T cell receptor beta chain and its context. The antigen remains unidentified. Use of 60 Vbeta and 13 Jbeta primers characterized the PCR. The table came from immunoSEQ multiplex PCR; TCRdb's copy has only in-frame clones and leaves some out. Counted here are some 100,000 clones, 79% occurring once; the ten biggest clones make up roughly 4%. This CDR3 has 15 amino acids. The V gene end was trimmed by 5 bases and the J gene end by 5 bases; junction bases not matched to a gene: 10. Germline V lookup: CDR1 MDHEN, CDR2 SYDVKM. The data stem from a study of cytomegalovirus exposure and HLA in healthy donors. Overall study findings and caveats: In a later analysis, productive TCRs from donors in an Asian-associated ancestry cluster reportedly carried fewer N-insertions than the cohort mean.

The V call is TRBV28, the J call TRBJ2-7; 9 bases are shared with TRBD2. The sequence derives from a female donor in good health and CMV-seropositive. The sample taken for sequencing was PBMCs. In DNA form, the CDR3 reads TGTGCCAGCAGTCCCCATAGCGGGAGTGGCAACGAGCAGTACTTC. This codes for CASSPHSGSGNEQYF.